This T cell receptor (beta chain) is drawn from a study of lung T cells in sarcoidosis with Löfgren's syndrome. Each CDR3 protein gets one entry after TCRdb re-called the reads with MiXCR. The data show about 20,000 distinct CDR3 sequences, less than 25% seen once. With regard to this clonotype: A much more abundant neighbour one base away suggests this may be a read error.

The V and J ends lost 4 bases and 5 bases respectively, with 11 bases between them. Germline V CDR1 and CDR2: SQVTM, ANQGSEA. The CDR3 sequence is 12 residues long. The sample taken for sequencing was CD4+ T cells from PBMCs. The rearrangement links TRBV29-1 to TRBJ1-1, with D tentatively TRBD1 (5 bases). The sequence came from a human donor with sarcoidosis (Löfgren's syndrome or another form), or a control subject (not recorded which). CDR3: CSVVGRGTEAFF. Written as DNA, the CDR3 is TGCAGCGTTGTAGGGAGGGGTACTGAAGCTTTCTTT.